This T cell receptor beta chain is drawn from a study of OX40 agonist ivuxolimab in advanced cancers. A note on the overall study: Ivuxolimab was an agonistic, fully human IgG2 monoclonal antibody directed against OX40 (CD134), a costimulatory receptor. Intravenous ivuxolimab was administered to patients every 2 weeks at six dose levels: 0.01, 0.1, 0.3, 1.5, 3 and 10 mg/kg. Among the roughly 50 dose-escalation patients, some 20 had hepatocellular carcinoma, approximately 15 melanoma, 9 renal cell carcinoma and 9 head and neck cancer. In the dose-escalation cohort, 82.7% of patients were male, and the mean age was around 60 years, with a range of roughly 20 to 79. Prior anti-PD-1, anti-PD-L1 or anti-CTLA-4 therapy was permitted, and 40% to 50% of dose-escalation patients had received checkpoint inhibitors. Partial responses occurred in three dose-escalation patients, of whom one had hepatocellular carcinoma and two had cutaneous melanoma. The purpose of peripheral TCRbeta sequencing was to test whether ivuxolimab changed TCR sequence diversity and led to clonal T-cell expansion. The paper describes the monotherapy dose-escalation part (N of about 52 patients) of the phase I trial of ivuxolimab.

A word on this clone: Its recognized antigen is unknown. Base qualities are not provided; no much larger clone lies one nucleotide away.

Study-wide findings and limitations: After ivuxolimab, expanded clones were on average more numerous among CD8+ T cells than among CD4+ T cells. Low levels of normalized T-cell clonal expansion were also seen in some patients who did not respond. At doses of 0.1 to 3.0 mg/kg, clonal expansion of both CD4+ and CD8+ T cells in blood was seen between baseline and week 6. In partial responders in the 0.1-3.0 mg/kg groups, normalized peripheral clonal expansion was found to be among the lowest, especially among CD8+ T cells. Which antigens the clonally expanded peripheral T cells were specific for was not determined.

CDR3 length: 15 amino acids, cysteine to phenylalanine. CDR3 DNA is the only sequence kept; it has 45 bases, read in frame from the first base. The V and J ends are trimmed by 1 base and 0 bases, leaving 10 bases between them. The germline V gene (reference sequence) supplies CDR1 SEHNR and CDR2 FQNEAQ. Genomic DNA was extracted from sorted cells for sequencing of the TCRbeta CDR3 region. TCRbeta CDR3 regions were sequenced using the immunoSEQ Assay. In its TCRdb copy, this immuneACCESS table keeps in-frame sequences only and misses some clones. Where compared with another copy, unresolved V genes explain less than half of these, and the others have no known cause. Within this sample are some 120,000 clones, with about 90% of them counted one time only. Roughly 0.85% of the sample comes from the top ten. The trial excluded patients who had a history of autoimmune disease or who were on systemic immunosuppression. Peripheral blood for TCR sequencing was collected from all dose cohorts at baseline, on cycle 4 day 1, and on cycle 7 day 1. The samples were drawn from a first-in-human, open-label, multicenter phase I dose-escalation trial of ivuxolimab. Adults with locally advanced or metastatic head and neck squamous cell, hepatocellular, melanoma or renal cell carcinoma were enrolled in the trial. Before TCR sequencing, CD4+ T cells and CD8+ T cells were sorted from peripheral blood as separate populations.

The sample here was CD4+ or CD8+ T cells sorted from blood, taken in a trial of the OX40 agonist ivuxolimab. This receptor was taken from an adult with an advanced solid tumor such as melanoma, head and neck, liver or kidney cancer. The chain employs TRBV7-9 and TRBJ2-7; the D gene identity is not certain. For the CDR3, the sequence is CASSLVMGTSYEQYF. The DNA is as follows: TGTGCCAGCAGCTTAGTAATGGGAACCTCCTACGAGCAGTACTTC.